These 24 T cell receptor beta chains were all obtained from the same sample, sequenced in a study of blood T cell repertoires in COVID-19. Measured with immunoSEQ multiplex PCR; TCRdb has only the in-frame clones, and not every one. The sample yields approximately 240,000 clones, approximately 86% seen once. Material for sequencing was peripheral blood. The receptors originated from a woman aged 25-40 years who had recovered from COVID-19.

On this clone: The junction and the germline gene differ at one end; a read error may be behind it. This sequence joins TRBV27 and TRBJ2-1, with 12 bases lining up with TRBD1. Per the germline V gene, CDR1 is MNHEY and CDR2 is SMNVEV (reference sequence). The CDR3 loop spans 15 amino acids. CDR3 coding DNA: TGTGCCAGCAGTTTCCGGGACAGGGGGCTAGAGGGGGAGCTCTTC. Translated: CASSFRDRGLEGELF.

The J gene is TRBJ2-2, the V gene TRBV7-3; 10 bases are shared with TRBD1. V was pared by 0 bases and J by 4 bases, with 5 bases of the junction left unmatched. The CDR3 is made up of 17 amino acids. Germline V gene lookup returns CDR1 SGHTA and CDR2 FQGTGA. The CDR3 reads CASSLTKTGGSTGELFF. The DNA for the CDR3 is TGTGCCAGCAGCTTAACGAAGACAGGGGGCAGCACCGGGGAGCTGTTTTTT.

DNA for the CDR3: TGCGCCAGCAGCGAATCTAGCGGGTTTGCCTACGAGCAGTACTTC. Amino acid sequence: CASSESSGFAYEQYF. This chain uses TRBV5-1 with TRBJ2-7; 8 nucleotides match TRBD2. Trimming took 4 bases from V and 2 from J; bases not matched to a gene: 8. The CDR3 loop spans 15 amino acids. CDR1 is SGHRS, CDR2 YFSETQ, per germline.

The chain is built from TRBV6-1 and TRBJ2-7; 12 nucleotides align to TRBD1. This CDR3 comprises 16 residues. Looked up from germline, CDR1 is MNHNS and CDR2 is SASEGT. V dropped 2 bases and J dropped 2; count of bases not matched to a gene: 4. CDR3 coding DNA: TGTGCCAGCAGTGAAAGGGGGACAGGGGGCACCTACGAGCAGTACTTC. Protein sequence: CASSERGTGGTYEQYF.

This chain connects TRBV3-1 (or the pseudogene TRBV3-2) to TRBJ2-7, with TRBD1 as a possible D gene (6 bases). Per the germline V gene, CDR1 is LGHDT and CDR2 is YNNKEL (reference sequence). This CDR3 has 16 amino acids. V lost 1 base, J lost 2 bases, and 15 bases lay in between. The DNA for the CDR3 is TGTGCCAGCAGCCAAGCCTCCGGGACACGGACCTACGAGCAGTACTTC. Translating gives CASSQASGTRTYEQYF.

J is TRBJ2-2 and V is TRBV10-3; D possibly corresponds to TRBD1 (5 bases). The CDR3 runs 12 residues. V gave up 8 bases and J gave up 5 bases, with 9 bases separating them. Germline V CDR1 and CDR2: ENHRY, SYGVKD. This chain's CDR3 is CAIFAGTGELFF. In DNA, the CDR3 is TGTGCCATCTTTGCAGGGACCGGGGAGCTGTTTTTT.

The CDR3 loop is CASSVGLAGALWGETQYF. The CDR3 coding sequence is TGTGCCAGCAGCGTAGGACTAGCGGGGGCCCTATGGGGAGAGACCCAGTACTTC. This sequence joins TRBV9 and TRBJ2-5; 12 bases are shared with TRBD2. V gave up 0 bases and J gave up 4 bases; unmatched junction bases: 10. Germline lookup yields CDR1 SGDLS and CDR2 YYNGEE. This CDR3 is built from 18 residues.

The genes are TRBV10-3 and TRBJ2-7; 8 bases agree with TRBD1. The CDR3 runs 14 residues. V lost 3 bases and J lost 4; bases outside the gene matches: 5. Germline V gives CDR1 ENHRY, CDR2 SYGVKD. CDR3: CAISETGTGYEQYF. The CDR3 DNA sequence: TGTGCCATCAGTGAAACCGGGACAGGTTACGAGCAGTACTTC.

This clone was seen a single time. Compared with germline, one end of the junction differs, possibly owing to a read error. The V and J genes are TRBV12-3 or TRBV12-4 and TRBJ1-2; D may be TRBD1 (5 bases). The CDR3 covers 11 residues. The CDR3 DNA sequence: TGTGCCAGCAGCCGACAGACAGCAACCGCCTTC. Translated, it gives CASSRQTATAF.

The V gene is TRBV11-2, the J gene TRBJ1-6; D gene ambiguous. Germline CDR1 and CDR2: SGHAT and FQNNGV. V lost 8 bases to trimming and J lost 0 bases, with 5 bases between them. The CDR3 spans 13 residues. CDR3: CASLSSYNSPLHF. Here the CDR3 DNA reads TGTGCCAGCTTGAGCTCCTATAATTCACCCCTCCACTTT. Based on the CDR3 plus reference TRBV11-2 and TRBJ1-6, the full variable domain is EAGVAQSPRYKIIEKRQSVAFWCNPISGHATLYWYQQILGQGPKLLIQFQNNGVVDDSQLPKDRFSAERLKGVDSTLKIQPAKLEDSAVYLCASLSSYNSPLHFGNGTRLTVT.

The chain uses TRBV30 and TRBJ1-2; D is unresolved. CDR1 and CDR2 from the germline V gene are GTSNPN and SVGIG (reference sequence). There are 13 residues in the CDR3. Trimming removed 3 bases at V and 2 bases at J, with 10 bases between. CDR3 sequence: CAWSLGENYGYTF. Here the CDR3 DNA reads TGTGCCTGGAGCCTTGGGGAGAACTATGGCTACACCTTC.

The rearrangement uses TRBV27 and TRBJ2-3; D gene ambiguous. The V end was cut by 4 bases, the J end by 0 bases, with 11 bases between. The CDR3 is 15 residues long. Germline CDR1 is MNHEY and CDR2 is SMNVEV (reference sequence). CDR3 nucleotides: TGTGCCAGCAGTTCCCTAAAAATCAGCACAGATACGCAGTATTTT. Protein product: CASSSLKISTDTQYF.

The V gene is TRBV12-3 or TRBV12-4, the J gene TRBJ1-1; 7 bases line up with TRBD1. The CDR3 has 13 amino acids. V gave up 5 bases and J gave up 5 bases; unmatched junction bases: 5. The CDR3 loop is CASSDTGETEAFF. CDR3 nucleotides: TGTGCCAGCAGTGATACAGGGGAAACTGAAGCTTTCTTT.

The chain recombines TRBV29-1 with TRBJ1-2, with a weak D call TRBD1 (6 bases). CDR3 length: 13 residues. Per the germline V gene, CDR1 is SQVTM and CDR2 is ANQGSEA. V lost 5 bases and J 3 bases, leaving 13 bases between the germline ends. The DNA for the CDR3 is TGCAGCGTTTACAGGGAAGGTTACTATGGCTACACCTTC. Translated, it gives CSVYREGYYGYTF.

The chain has TRBV16 and TRBJ1-1; TRBD1 is a possible D gene (5 bases). Between the trimmed V and J ends, which lost 4 bases and 1 base, there was a span of 7 bases. Germline V lookup: CDR1 KGHSY, CDR2 FQNENV. The CDR3 is 13 residues long. The CDR3 DNA reads TGTGCCAGCAGCCCCCAGGGGAACACTGAAGCTTTCTTT. Its translation is CASSPQGNTEAFF.

This chain uses TRBV6-2 or TRBV6-3 with TRBJ2-5, with a tentative D call TRBD2 (6 bases). Germline loops: CDR1 MNHEY, CDR2 SVGEGT. The CDR3 spans 14 residues. The ends were cut back, 5 bases at V and 5 bases at J, with 15 bases in the middle. The CDR3 bases are TGTGCCAGCAGTGGGGCAGGCCGGGGGGAGACCCAGTACTTC. This translates into CASSGAGRGETQYF.

This sequence joins TRBV5-4 and TRBJ2-3, with 8 bases identical to TRBD1. The CDR3 is 16 amino acids. The germline V gene has CDR1 SGHNT and CDR2 YYREEE (reference sequence). Germline trimming cut 1 base from V and 6 bases from J; bases unmatched to any gene: 10. CDR3 sequence reads: CASSLPRQGIPDTQYF. The CDR3 DNA sequence: TGTGCCAGCAGCTTGCCAAGACAGGGGATCCCGGATACGCAGTATTTT.

V is TRBV4-1 and J is TRBJ1-2; the match to TRBD1 covers 7 bases. The CDR3 is 16 amino acids. Germline loops: CDR1 MGHRA, CDR2 YSYEKL. The junction had 8 bases not matched to a gene; V was cut back by 4 bases and J by 0 bases. CDR3 nucleotides: TGCGCCAGCAGCCCTACTGCACAGGGGCCTAACTATGGCTACACCTTC. It encodes CASSPTAQGPNYGYTF.

V usage is TRBV2 and J usage is TRBJ1-2; 7 nucleotides line up with TRBD1. The CDR3 has 16 residues. The J segment lost 1 base and the V segment lost 9 bases, leaving 14 bases of the junction unmatched. Germline-derived CDR1 and CDR2 are SNHLY and FYNNEI. The CDR3 spells CASSRPRTGDNYGYTF. CDR3 nucleotide sequence: TGTGCCAGTAGTAGACCCCGGACAGGCGATAACTATGGCTACACCTTC.

The chain recombines TRBV5-1 with TRBJ2-3; D is uncertain. This CDR3 is 14 amino acids long. V was cut by 0 bases and J by 3 bases, with 8 bases left in between. Germline V gene data show CDR1 as SGHRS and CDR2 as YFSETQ. The CDR3 DNA reads TGCGCCAGCAGCTTGGAACGCGGAACAGATACGCAGTATTTT. Translating gives CASSLERGTDTQYF.

The chain carries TRBV4-3 and TRBJ1-5; 10 bases align to TRBD1. The CDR3 is 15 residues long. Trimming took 8 bases from V and 7 from J; bases not matched to a gene: 11. Germline-derived CDR1 and CDR2 are LGHNA and YSLEER. The CDR3, as DNA: TGCGCCAGCCTCCGAGACAGGGGGCGGGGGCAGCCCCAGCATTTT. Protein product: CASLRDRGRGQPQHF.

To note about this clone: A much larger clone is a single base away; this may be a read error. V and J are TRBV5-1 and TRBJ2-3; the match to TRBD2 covers 11 bases. This CDR3 has 16 residues. V shed 3 bases, J shed 6 bases, and the junction held 9 bases outside the gene matches. Germline loops: CDR1 SGHRS, CDR2 YFSETQ. In nucleotides, the CDR3 is TGCGCCAGCAGCTCCGTAGCGGGGGGGCGCGGGGATACGCAGTATTTT. This sequence encodes CASSSVAGGRGDTQYF.

The CDR3 spells CSVTGTSGGEEEQFF. The CDR3 DNA is TGCAGCGTCACCGGGACTAGCGGGGGGGAGGAGGAGCAGTTCTTC. The chain uses TRBV29-1 and TRBJ2-1; the match to TRBD2 covers 16 bases. The CDR3 spans 15 residues. Germline V lookup: CDR1 SQVTM, CDR2 ANQGSEA. V lost 6 bases to trimming and J lost 10 bases; unmatched junction nucleotides: 9.

Remarks on this clone: Other DNA sequences in the same sample also yield this CDR3. The rearrangement joins TRBV2 to TRBJ2-7; maybe TRBD1 (5 bases). Per germline, CDR1 SNHLY and CDR2 FYNNEI. The CDR3 contains 13 residues. V was shortened by 7 bases and J by 2 bases, with 12 bases between the two germline ends. CDR3 nucleotide sequence: TGTGCCAGCACCCGGACATCCCCCTACGAGCAGTACTTC. It codes for CASTRTSPYEQYF.